The clone carrying this TCR beta chain showed up just once. Its cognate antigen is unknown. The source of the sample is a study of blood T cells in healthy people across ages. Study-level points and caveats: Naive T cell percentage showed a strong correlation with TCR beta diversity. Nothing was known about donor CMV status, and this possibly confounded expanded clonotype changes.

The ends lost 8 bases at V and 3 bases at J; junction bases unmatched: 16. The CDR3 is made up of 20 amino acids. Germline V lookup: CDR1 MNHNS, CDR2 SASEGT. Ranging in age from about 6 to 90, the donors were healthy Caucasian individuals from Russia. Researchers isolated at least 6.5 million PBMCs per sample. It was with a sample-barcoded 5' primer and a J-beta primer mix that a second PCR of roughly 7 to 12 cycles was run. TCRdb redid the calling of the 5' RACE reads with MiXCR, one entry per CDR3 protein. The sample lists under 1,000,000 distinct CDR3 sequences; around 36% were seen once. Input material: blood. The sequence derives from a man between 18 and 29 years old in good health. This chain joins TRBV6-1 and TRBJ2-6; TRBD2 matches at 13 bases. The CDR3 coding sequence is TGTGCCAGCGGCCGAACTAGCGGGGGGGCCCATTCTGGTGGGGCCAACGTCCTGACTTTC. It yields the protein CASGRTSGGAHSGGANVLTF.